This is a list of T cell receptor beta chains from one sample in a study of CD8 T cells in ankylosing spondylitis. From the 5' RACE reads, TCRdb called clonotypes with MiXCR, one entry per CDR3 protein. The repertoire includes roughly 240,000 distinct CDR3 sequences, roughly a third of them detected once, and about 4% sits in the top ten. The sequencing input was blood, either unsorted or a sorted T cell fraction (not recorded which). The receptors come from a male donor with ankylosing spondylitis or in good health (not recorded which). Each CDR3 is given with its conserved first and last residue. A D gene is named only where the DNA matches it firmly. Only some rows state a clone size, as once, few, many or a class for expanded clones.

size: -
D: TRBD2
V: TRBV5-1
J: TRBJ2-1
DNA: TGCGCCAGCAGCTTTAGCGGGGACTACAATGAGCAGTTCTTC
CDR3: CASSFSGDYNEQFF

size: few
D: -
V: TRBV11-2
J: TRBJ2-7
DNA: TGTGCCAGCAGCTCCCACAGCTACGAGCAGTACTTC
CDR3: CASSSHSYEQYF

size: few
D: -
V: TRBV20-1
J: TRBJ2-5
DNA: TGCAGTGCTAGATTGGAGCCTTACCAAGAGACCCAGTACTTC
CDR3: CSARLEPYQETQYF

size: -
D: TRBD2
V: TRBV7-9
J: TRBJ2-1
DNA: TGTGCCAGCAGCTTAGGTTTAGCGGGGAATGAGCAGTTCTTC
CDR3: CASSLGLAGNEQFF

size: -
D: -
V: TRBV9
J: TRBJ2-5
DNA: TGTGCCAGCAGGATCCCGCGCCCGTCCCAAGAGACCCAGTACTTC
CDR3: CASRIPRPSQETQYF

size: -
D: TRBD1
V: TRBV15
J: TRBJ2-5
DNA: TGTGCCACCAGCACACAGGGGAACCCCCAAGAGACCCAGTACTTC
CDR3: CATSTQGNPQETQYF

size: -
D: -
V: TRBV12-3/TRBV12-4
J: TRBJ2-7
DNA: TGTGCCAGCAGTTTGGAGACAGTAAACTTCTACGAGCAGTACTTC
CDR3: CASSLETVNFYEQYF

size: -
D: TRBD2
V: TRBV28
J: TRBJ2-3
DNA: TGTGCCAGCAGCCCCTATCAAGGGCGGGGGGATACGCAGTATTTT
CDR3: CASSPYQGRGDTQYF

size: -
D: -
V: TRBV20-1
J: TRBJ2-3
DNA: TGCAGTGCTAGAGAACAGACAGATACGCAGTATTTT
CDR3: CSAREQTDTQYF

size: -
D: TRBD1
V: TRBV5-1
J: TRBJ1-3
DNA: TGCGCCAGCAGCTCCGCGGGGGACAGAGGAAACACCATATATTTT
CDR3: CASSSAGDRGNTIYF

size: -
D: -
V: TRBV20-1
J: TRBJ2-5
DNA: TGCAGTGCGTTAACAGGGTCGGAGACCCAGTACTTC
CDR3: CSALTGSETQYF

size: -
D: TRBD1
V: TRBV7-3
J: TRBJ1-5
DNA: TGTGCCAGCAGCTTAACCCCGACAGGGGGCCGGATTCAGCCCCAGCATTTT
CDR3: CASSLTPTGGRIQPQHF